The 16 T cell receptor beta chains reported below all come from one sample, sequenced in a study of B cell selection in AIRE deficiency. Regulatory T cells were sorted as CD4+CD25hiCD127low/negative cells. The protocol was immunoSEQ multiplex PCR, while the TCRdb copy is restricted to in-frame clones and leaves out a portion. The table has roughly 18,000 clones, 85% to 95% seen once. The sample was CD4+CD25+ Tregs sorted from PBMCs. Receptor source: a human donor in good health.

V is TRBV2 and J is TRBJ1-3; D gene ambiguous. Trimming shortened V by 7 bases and J by 4 bases, and 5 bases separated the two germline ends. CDR1 and CDR2 from the germline V gene are SNHLY and FYNNEI. The CDR3 is made up of 11 amino acids. The CDR3 spells CASKAGNTIYF. The CDR3 DNA reads as TGTGCCAGCAAGGCCGGAAACACCATATATTTT.

The V gene is TRBV11-2, the J gene TRBJ2-3, with D hard to call. Germline V CDR1 and CDR2: SGHAT, FQNNGV. The CDR3 spans 15 residues. Trimming took 3 bases from V and 0 from J, leaving 10 bases between them. In nucleotides, the CDR3 is TGTGCCAGCAGCTTCGGCGTTCTTAGCACAGATACGCAGTATTTT. This codes for CASSFGVLSTDTQYF.

J is TRBJ2-2 and V is TRBV4-1, with 7 nucleotides matching TRBD1. After removal of 2 bases from V and 2 bases from J, the junction contained 5 bases not matched to a gene. The germline gives CDR1 MGHRA, CDR2 YSYEKL. The CDR3 loop spans 16 amino acids. In DNA, the CDR3 is TGCGCCAGCAGCCAATTTCGGACAGGAAACACCGGGGAGCTGTTTTTT. Translation: CASSQFRTGNTGELFF.

This clone came up a few times. This sequence joins TRBV4-1 and TRBJ1-1; 9 nucleotides agree with TRBD1. CDR1 and CDR2 (germline): MGHRA, YSYEKL. J gave up 1 base and V 3 bases, and 6 bases lay outside the gene matches. There are 16 residues in the CDR3. The CDR3 reads CASSHRDRGGNTEAFF. The CDR3 DNA reads TGCGCCAGCAGCCACCGCGACAGGGGGGGGAACACTGAAGCTTTCTTT.

The genes are TRBV9 and TRBJ1-5; maybe TRBD1 (6 bases). Germline V gene data show CDR1 as SGDLS and CDR2 as YYNGEE. This CDR3 region has 13 residues. V was clipped by 4 bases and J by 7 bases, with 12 bases between them. CDR3 nucleotides: TGTGCCAGCAGCATCTCGGACAGCCAGCCCCAGCATTTT. Protein product: CASSISDSQPQHF.

The chain has TRBV7-2 and TRBJ1-3; tentative D call: TRBD1 (6 bases). The germline CDR1 and CDR2 sequences are SGHTA and FQGNSA. The CDR3 runs to 14 residues. Deletions cut 6 bases from V and 0 bases from J, with 9 bases between. This chain's CDR3 is CASRRQVSGNTIYF. CDR3 DNA sequence: TGTGCCAGCAGGCGACAGGTCTCTGGAAACACCATATATTTT.

This clone was detected once. The CDR3 spells CASSQEGGLEQYF. Written as DNA, the CDR3 is TGCGCCAGCAGCCAAGAAGGTGGACTAGAGCAGTACTTC. The chain is built from TRBV4-1 and TRBJ2-7, with D possibly TRBD2 on 6 matching bases. The CDR3 runs to 13 residues. With 0 bases removed from V and 7 bases from J, the gap between germline ends came to 10 bases. Germline V gene data show CDR1 as MGHRA and CDR2 as YSYEKL.

This rearrangement joins TRBV6-1 to TRBJ2-7; D may be TRBD2 (6 bases). Germline V gene lookup returns CDR1 MNHNS and CDR2 SASEGT. The germline V and J ends were trimmed by 10 bases and 3 bases, with 13 bases remaining between them. This CDR3 is 12 amino acids long. The CDR3 nucleotides are TGTGCCACCCGAGGAGCGGGCTACGAGCAGTACTTC. Translation: CATRGAGYEQYF.

The chain combines TRBV21-1 with TRBJ1-4; the DNA was not compared with TRBD1, the D call given in the table. TRBV21-1 is described as a pseudogene. The CDR3 totals 14 residues. CDR3 DNA: TGTGCCAGCAGCAAGTCCCGGGACAGGGACAAACTGTTTTTT. Its protein is CASSKSRDRDKLFF.

The chain employs TRBV11-3 and TRBJ2-7; a weak D match, TRBD1 (6 bases). The V end was cut by 5 bases, the J end by 5 bases, with 16 bases between. The germline V gene has CDR1 SGHNT and CDR2 YENEEA. The CDR3 loop spans 14 amino acids. CDR3 DNA: TGTGCCAGCAGCCAACAGGGAAGCTTAAACGAGCAGTACTTC. It codes for CASSQQGSLNEQYF.

The chain has TRBV7-2 and TRBJ2-3; TRBD2 matches at 10 bases. Germline lookup yields CDR1 SGHTA and CDR2 FQGNSA. The CDR3 spans 15 residues. J gave up 9 bases and V 5 bases, and 11 bases lay outside the gene matches. The CDR3 protein is CASSLGLAGVGTQYF. The CDR3 coding sequence is TGTGCCAGCAGCCTAGGGCTAGCGGGAGTTGGGACGCAGTATTTT.

V gene TRBV27 combines with J gene TRBJ2-5; the D gene could be TRBD1 or TRBD2 (5 bases each). CDR3 length: 14 residues. Germline assignment: CDR1 MNHEY and CDR2 SMNVEV (reference sequence). Deletions cut 3 bases from V and 5 bases from J, with 13 bases between. This CDR3 reads CASSFGRGRETQYF. CDR3 in DNA: TGTGCCAGCAGTTTCGGTCGGGGCCGGGAGACCCAGTACTTC.

This chain connects TRBV4-2 to TRBJ2-7, with unresolved D. This CDR3 is built from 14 residues. Deletions cut 5 bases from V and 0 bases from J, with 11 bases between. From germline, CDR1 is LGHNA and CDR2 YNFKEQ. The CDR3 region has the DNA TGTGCCAGCAGCTTAGATTGGGCCTCCTACGAGCAGTACTTC. Protein sequence: CASSLDWASYEQYF.

The rearrangement links TRBV19 to TRBJ2-5, with D maybe TRBD1 (6 bases). The germline CDR1 and CDR2 sequences are LNHDA and SQIVND (reference sequence). This CDR3 region has 14 residues. Deletions cut 6 bases from V and 5 bases from J, with 16 bases between. DNA of the CDR3: TGTGCCAGTAGAGAACAGGGTAGGGGGGAGACCCAGTACTTC. Its translation is CASREQGRGETQYF.

J is TRBJ2-3 and V is TRBV7-9; D may match TRBD1 or TRBD2 (6 bases each). V was cut by 3 bases and J by 4 bases, with 11 bases left in between. Germline lookup yields CDR1 SEHNR and CDR2 FQNEAQ (reference sequence). This CDR3 spans 14 amino acids. CDR3 DNA sequence: TGTGCCAGCAGCTTTGGGGGGCTAGCAGATACGCAGTATTTT. Translated, it gives CASSFGGLADTQYF.

This sequence joins TRBV19 and TRBJ2-1; TRBD2 might be the D (6 bases). Trimming shortened V by 5 bases and J by 4 bases, and 12 bases separated the two germline ends. Germline CDR1 and CDR2: LNHDA and SQIVND (reference sequence). The CDR3 contains 14 residues. The CDR3 bases are TGTGCCAGTAGTTCCGGGAGCCCTTACAATGAGCAGTTCTTC. As protein: CASSSGSPYNEQFF.